This TCR beta chain derives from a study of cytomegalovirus exposure and HLA in healthy donors. Concerning this clone itself: Its antigen is unidentified.

Germline CDR1 and CDR2: ENHRY and SYGVKD. V was pared by 11 bases and J by 3 bases, with 5 bases of the junction left unmatched. This CDR3 region has 12 residues. Study-level points and caveats: Cytomegalovirus association was assigned to about 150 TCR beta chains.

Primers: 60 Vbeta forward and 13 Jbeta reverse. Sequenced by immunoSEQ multiplex PCR; TCRdb stores in-frame clones only, minus some. Among about 110,000 clones, 80% to 90% were seen once, and the ten largest hold 1.6%. The receptor's source is a middle-aged man in good health and CMV-seronegative. The chain has TRBV10-3 and TRBJ1-2, with 8 bases identical to TRBD1. The sequencing input was PBMCs. The DNA for the CDR3 is TGTGCCGCCCAGGGGGCAGACTATGGCTACACCTTC. This sequence encodes CAAQGADYGYTF.